This T cell receptor beta chain originates from a study of T cells after somatic rescue of genetic block. This clone appeared a single time. Using immunoSEQ multiplex PCR, the repertoire was profiled, and TCRdb retains in-frame clones only, with some absent. The sample consists of tens of thousands of clones, 92% of them appearing once. The CDR3 spans 13 residues. The germline V gene has CDR1 SNHLY and CDR2 FYNNEI. Deletions cut 6 bases from V and 4 bases from J, with 12 bases between. V and J are TRBV2 and TRBJ1-1; D remains unclear. The sequenced material came from peripheral blood mononuclear cells (PBMCs). The sequence was collected from a man in his forties or fifties. The CDR3, as DNA: TGTGCCAGCAGGAAGGAGGGAGGCACTGAAGCTTTCTTT. Amino acids: CASRKEGGTEAFF.